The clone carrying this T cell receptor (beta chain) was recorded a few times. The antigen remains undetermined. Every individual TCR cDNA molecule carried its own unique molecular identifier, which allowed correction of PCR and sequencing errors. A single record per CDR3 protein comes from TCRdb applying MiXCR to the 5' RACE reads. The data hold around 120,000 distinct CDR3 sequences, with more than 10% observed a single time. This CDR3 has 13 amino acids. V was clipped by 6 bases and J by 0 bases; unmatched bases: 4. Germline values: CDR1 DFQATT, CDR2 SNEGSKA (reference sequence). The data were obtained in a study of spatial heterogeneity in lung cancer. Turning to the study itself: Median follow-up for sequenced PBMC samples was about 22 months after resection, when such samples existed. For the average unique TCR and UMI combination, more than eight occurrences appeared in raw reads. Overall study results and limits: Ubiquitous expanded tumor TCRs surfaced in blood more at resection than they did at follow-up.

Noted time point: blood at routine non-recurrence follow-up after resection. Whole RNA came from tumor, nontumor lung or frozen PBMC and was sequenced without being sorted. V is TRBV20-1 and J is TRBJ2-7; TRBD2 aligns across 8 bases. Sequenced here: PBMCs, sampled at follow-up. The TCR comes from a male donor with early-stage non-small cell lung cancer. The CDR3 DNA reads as TGCAGTGCCGTGCGGGAGGTCTCCTACGAGCAGTACTTC. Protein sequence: CSAVREVSYEQYF.